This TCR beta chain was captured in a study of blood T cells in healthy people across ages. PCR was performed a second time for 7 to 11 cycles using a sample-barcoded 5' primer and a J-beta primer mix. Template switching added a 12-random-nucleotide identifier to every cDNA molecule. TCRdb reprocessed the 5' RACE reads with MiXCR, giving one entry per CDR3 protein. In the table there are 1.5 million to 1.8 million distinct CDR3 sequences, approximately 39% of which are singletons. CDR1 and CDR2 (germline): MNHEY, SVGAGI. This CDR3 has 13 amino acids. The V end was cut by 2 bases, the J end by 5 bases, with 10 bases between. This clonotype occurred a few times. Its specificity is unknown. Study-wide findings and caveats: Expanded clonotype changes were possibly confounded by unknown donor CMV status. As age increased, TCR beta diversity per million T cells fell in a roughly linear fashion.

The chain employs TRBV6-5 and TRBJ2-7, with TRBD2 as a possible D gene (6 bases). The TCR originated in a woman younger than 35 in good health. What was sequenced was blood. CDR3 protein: CASSYGGMNEQYF. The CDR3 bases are TGTGCCAGCAGTTACGGCGGGATGAACGAGCAGTACTTC.